This T cell receptor (beta chain) was recovered during a study of CD8 T cells in ankylosing spondylitis. Study findings and constraints: Within matched ankylosing spondylitis synovial fluid, disease-linked clones were reportedly significantly enriched. In peripheral blood, disease-linked CD8+ clones occurred at relatively low frequencies. Characteristic of ankylosing spondylitis blood, it appeared, was a TCR beta motif comprising roughly eight highly homologous variants.

One entry per CDR3 protein, called by TCRdb with MiXCR from the 5' RACE reads. The sample records approximately 140,000 distinct CDR3 sequences, about 42% being singletons. Germline V lookup: CDR1 SEHNR, CDR2 FQNEAQ (reference sequence). This CDR3 contains 14 residues. V lost 6 bases to trimming and J lost 0 bases, with 9 bases between them. Turning to this clonotype: Antigen specificity is unknown.

Sequencing was done on a sample of synovial fluid, either unsorted or a sorted T cell fraction (not recorded which). The clonotype was recovered from a male donor with ankylosing spondylitis. V is TRBV7-9 and J is TRBJ1-3; D is possibly TRBD1 (5 bases). This chain's CDR3 is CASSYDSSGNTIYF. The DNA for the CDR3 is TGTGCCAGCAGTTACGACAGCTCTGGAAACACCATATATTTT.